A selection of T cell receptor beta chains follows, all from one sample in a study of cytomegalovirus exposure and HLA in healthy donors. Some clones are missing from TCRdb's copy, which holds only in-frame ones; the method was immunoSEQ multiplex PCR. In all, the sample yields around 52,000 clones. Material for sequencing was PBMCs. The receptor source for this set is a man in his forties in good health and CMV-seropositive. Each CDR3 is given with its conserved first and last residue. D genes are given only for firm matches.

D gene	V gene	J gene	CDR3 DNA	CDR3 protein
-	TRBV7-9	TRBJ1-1	TGTGCCAGCAGCTTAGGTCGGGGTGAAGCTTTCTTT	CASSLGRGEAFF
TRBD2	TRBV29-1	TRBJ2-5	TGCAGCGTTGAATGGGGCAGCGGGGGCGGTGGGGAGACCCAGTACTTC	CSVEWGSGGGGETQYF
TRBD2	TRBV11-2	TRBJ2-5	TGTGCCAGCAGCGCGCGACTAGCGGGAGGAGACGAGACCCAGTACTTC	CASSARLAGGDETQYF
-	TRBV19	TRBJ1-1	TGTGCCAGTAGGTGGCGGGGACGGACTGAAGCTTTCTTT	CASRWRGRTEAFF
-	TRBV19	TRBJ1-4	TGTGCCAGTTACGGTGGAAAACTGTTTTTT	CASYGGKLFF
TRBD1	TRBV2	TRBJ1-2	TGTGCCAGCATCCCTGACAGGGGCTATGGCTACACCTTC	CASIPDRGYGYTF
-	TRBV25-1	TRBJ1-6	TGTGCCTCCGGGAAGAATTCACCCCTCCACTTT	CASGKNSPLHF
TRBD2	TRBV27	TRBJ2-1	TGTGCCAGCAGACGACTAGCGGGGTTCAATGAGCAGTTCTTC	CASRRLAGFNEQFF
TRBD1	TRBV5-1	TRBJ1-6	TGCGCCAGCAGCCAGGACAGGCAAAATTCACCCCTCCACTTT	CASSQDRQNSPLHF
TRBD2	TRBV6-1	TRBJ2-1	TGTGCCAGCCACACCGGACTAGCCAATGAGCAGTTCTTC	CASHTGLANEQFF
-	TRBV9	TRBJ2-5	TGTGCCAGCAGCGTAGCTTACCAGGGAGAGACCCAGTACTTC	CASSVAYQGETQYF
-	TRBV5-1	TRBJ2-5	TGCGCCAGCAGCTTGGGCAGGGAAGAGACCCAGTACTTC	CASSLGREETQYF
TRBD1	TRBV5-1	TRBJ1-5	TGCGCCAGCAGATTGGACAGGCCACTCATCTATCAGCCCCAGCATTTT	CASRLDRPLIYQPQHF
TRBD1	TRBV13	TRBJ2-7	TGTGCCAGCAGCTTAGCCAGGGGGCTTTACGAGCAGTACTTC	CASSLARGLYEQYF
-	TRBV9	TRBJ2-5	TGTGCCAGCAGCGGAACGACAGGCCCCCAAGAGACCCAGTACTTC	CASSGTTGPQETQYF
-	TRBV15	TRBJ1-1	TGTGCCACCAGCAGAGATGTGGGGCTAGCTTTCTTT	CATSRDVGLAFF
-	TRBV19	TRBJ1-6	TGTGCCAGTAGGCCCCATATTGAGTCACCCCTCCACTTT	CASRPHIESPLHF
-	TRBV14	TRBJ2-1	TGTGCCAGCAGCCAAGATCCAGGGCGGCTATCCTACAATGAGCAGTTCTTC	CASSQDPGRLSYNEQFF
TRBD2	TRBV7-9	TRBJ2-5	TGTGCCAGCAGCTTAGGGACTAGCGGGAATAGAAGAGAGACCCAGTACTTC	CASSLGTSGNRRETQYF
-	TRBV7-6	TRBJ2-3	TGTGCCAGCAGCTTAGCGCAGGGTGCAGATACGCAGTATTTT	CASSLAQGADTQYF
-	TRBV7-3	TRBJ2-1	TGTGCCAGCAGCTTACAAGAGAGGAATGAGCAGTTCTTC	CASSLQERNEQFF
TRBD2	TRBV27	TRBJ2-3	TGTGCCAGCAGTCAAATAGCGGGAGGAGCAGATACGCAGTATTTT	CASSQIAGGADTQYF
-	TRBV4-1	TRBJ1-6	TGCGCCAGCAGCCAAGAATCAGGGAGGTCACCCCTCCACTTT	CASSQESGRSPLHF
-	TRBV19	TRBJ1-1	TGTGCCAGTAGGGACAGTTCCCACACTGAAGCTTTCTTT	CASRDSSHTEAFF
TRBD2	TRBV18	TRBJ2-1	TGTGCCAGCTCATCACTAGCGGGGGGGCCCGGTGAGCAGTTCTTC	CASSSLAGGPGEQFF
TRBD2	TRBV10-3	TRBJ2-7	TGTGCCAGCAGCGGGAGGGCCGAGCAGTACTTC	CASSGRAEQYF
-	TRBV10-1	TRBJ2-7	TGCGCCAGCAGTGCAGAAGACAATTACGAGCAGTACTTC	CASSAEDNYEQYF
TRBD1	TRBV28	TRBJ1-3	TGTGCCAGCAGTTTTGGGACAGGGAAATCTGGAAACACCATATATTTT	CASSFGTGKSGNTIYF
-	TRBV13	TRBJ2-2	TGTGCCAGCAGCTCAGACGGGGGGCGCACCGGGGAGCTGTTTTTT	CASSSDGGRTGELFF
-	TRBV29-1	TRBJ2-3	TGCAGCGTTGACACCCATAGTGTCACGCAGTATTTT	CSVDTHSVTQYF
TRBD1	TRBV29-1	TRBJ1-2	TGCAGCGTTGAGGGGGGGACAGGGGCTGAAGTTGGCTACACCTTC	CSVEGGTGAEVGYTF
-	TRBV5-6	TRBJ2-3	TGTGCCAGCAGCTCCCTAGTAGCAGATACGCAGTATTTT	CASSSLVADTQYF
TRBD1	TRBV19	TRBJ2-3	TGTGCCAGTAATGGGGACAGGGGCGCAGATACGCAGTATTTT	CASNGDRGADTQYF
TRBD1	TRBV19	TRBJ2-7	TGTGCCAGTAGTTGGAACTCCGGGACAGGTGCCTACGAGCAGTACTTC	CASSWNSGTGAYEQYF
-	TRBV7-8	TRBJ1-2	TGTGCCAGCAGCTTAGGATCAGGGGATGGCTACACCTTC	CASSLGSGDGYTF
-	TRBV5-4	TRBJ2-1	TGTGCCAGCAGCCACGTTAGCGGTAGCTCCTACAATGAGCAGTTCTTC	CASSHVSGSSYNEQFF
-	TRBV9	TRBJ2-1	TGTGCCAGCAGCCCCGGGACCTACAATGAGCAGTTCTTC	CASSPGTYNEQFF
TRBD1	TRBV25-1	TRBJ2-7	TGTGCCAGCAGTGAAGGACAGGGCAGGGACGAGCAGTACTTC	CASSEGQGRDEQYF
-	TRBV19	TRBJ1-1	TGTGCCACTTCGGTCACGAACACTGAAGCTTTCTTT	CATSVTNTEAFF
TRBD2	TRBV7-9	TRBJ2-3	TGTGCCAGCAGCCCGGGACTAGCGGGAGCAATGGATACGCAGTATTTT	CASSPGLAGAMDTQYF
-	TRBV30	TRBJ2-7	TGTGCCTGGAGTAGCGTGATCTACGAGCAGTACTTC	CAWSSVIYEQYF
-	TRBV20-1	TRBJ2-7	TGCAGTGCCCCCCTTATATACGAGCAGTACTTC	CSAPLIYEQYF
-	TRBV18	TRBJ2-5	TGTGCCAGCTCACCCCCGGACTCCCCCCAAGAGACCCAGTACTTC	CASSPPDSPQETQYF
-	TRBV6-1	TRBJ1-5	TGTGCCAGCAGTGAAGCTCCCAGGGTGGGACTAAATCAGCCCCAGCATTTT	CASSEAPRVGLNQPQHF
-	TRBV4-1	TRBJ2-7	TGCGCCAGCAGCCAAGACCCTCCTGGGAGCTACGAGCAGTACTTC	CASSQDPPGSYEQYF
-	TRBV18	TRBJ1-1	TGTGCCAGCTCACCAAGCACGTACACTGAAGCTTTCTTT	CASSPSTYTEAFF
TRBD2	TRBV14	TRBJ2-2	TGTGCCAGCAGCCAAGATGTACTAGCGTATTACGGGGAGCTGTTTTTT	CASSQDVLAYYGELFF
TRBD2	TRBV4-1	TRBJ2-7	TGCGCCAGCAGCCAAGGGGCGGGACTAGCTTTAGAGCAGTACTTC	CASSQGAGLALEQYF
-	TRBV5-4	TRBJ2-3	TGTGCCAGCATAATACAGGGTACAGATACGCAGTATTTT	CASIIQGTDTQYF
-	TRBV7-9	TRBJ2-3	TGTGCCAGCAGTCCCCGAGGATCGAGGGATACAGATACGCAGTATTTT	CASSPRGSRDTDTQYF
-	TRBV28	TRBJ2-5	TGTGCCACGGGACACCGGGAGACCCAGTACTTC	CATGHRETQYF
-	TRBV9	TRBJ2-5	TGTGCCAGCAGCGTAGGGACAGGAGGGGTGGAGACCCAGTACTTC	CASSVGTGGVETQYF
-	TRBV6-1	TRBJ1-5	TGTGCCAGCCGGAAACAGGGAGGCAATCAGCCCCAGCATTTT	CASRKQGGNQPQHF
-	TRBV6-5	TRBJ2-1	TGTGCCAGCAGTTACGGTCGGTCCGATGAGCAGTTCTTC	CASSYGRSDEQFF
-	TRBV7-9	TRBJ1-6	TGTGCCAGCAGCTTAGGAGGCACAGGAAATTCACCCCTCCACTTT	CASSLGGTGNSPLHF
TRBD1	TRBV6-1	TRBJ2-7	TGTGCCAGCAGTGAAGGACAGGGGAAAGGTTCCTACGAGCAGTACTTC	CASSEGQGKGSYEQYF
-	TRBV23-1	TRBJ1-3	TGCGCCAGCAGTCCGCCAGGGGATTCGGGAAACACCATATATTTT	CASSPPGDSGNTIYF